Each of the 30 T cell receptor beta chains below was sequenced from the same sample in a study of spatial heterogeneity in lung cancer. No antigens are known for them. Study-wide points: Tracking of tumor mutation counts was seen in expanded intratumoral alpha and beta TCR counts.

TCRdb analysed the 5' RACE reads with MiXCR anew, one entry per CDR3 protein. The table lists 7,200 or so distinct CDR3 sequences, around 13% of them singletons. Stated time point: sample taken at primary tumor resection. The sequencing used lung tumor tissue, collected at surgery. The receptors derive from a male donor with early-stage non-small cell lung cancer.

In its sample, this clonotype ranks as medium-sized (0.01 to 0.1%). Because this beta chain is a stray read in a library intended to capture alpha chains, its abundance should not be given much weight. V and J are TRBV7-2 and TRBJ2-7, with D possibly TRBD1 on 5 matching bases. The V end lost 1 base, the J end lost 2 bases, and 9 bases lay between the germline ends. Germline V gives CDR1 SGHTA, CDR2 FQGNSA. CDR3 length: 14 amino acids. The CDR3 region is CASSLEQGTYEQYF. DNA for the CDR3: TGTGCCAGCAGCTTAGAGCAGGGCACCTACGAGCAGTACTTC. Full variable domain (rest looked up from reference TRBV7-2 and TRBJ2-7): GAGVSQSPSNKVTEKGKDVELRCDPISGHTALYWYRQSLGQGLEFLIYFQGNSAPDKSGLPSDRFSAERTGGSVSTLTIQRTQQEDSAVYLCASSLEQGTYEQYFGPGTRLTVT.

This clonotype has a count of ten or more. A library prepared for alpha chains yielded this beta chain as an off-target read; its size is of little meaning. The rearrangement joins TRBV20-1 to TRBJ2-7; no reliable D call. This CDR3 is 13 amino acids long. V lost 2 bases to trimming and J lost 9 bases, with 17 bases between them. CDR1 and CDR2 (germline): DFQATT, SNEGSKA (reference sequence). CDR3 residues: CSARISPTLPQYF. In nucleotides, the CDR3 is TGCAGTGCTAGAATATCCCCGACTCTACCGCAGTACTTC.

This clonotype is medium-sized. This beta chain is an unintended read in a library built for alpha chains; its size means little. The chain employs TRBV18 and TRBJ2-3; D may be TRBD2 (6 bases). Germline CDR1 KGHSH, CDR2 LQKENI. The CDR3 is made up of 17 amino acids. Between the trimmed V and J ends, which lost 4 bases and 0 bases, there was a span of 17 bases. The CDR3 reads CASSLQTSTASTDTQYF. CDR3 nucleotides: TGTGCCAGCTCACTGCAAACTAGCACTGCTAGCACAGATACGCAGTATTTT.

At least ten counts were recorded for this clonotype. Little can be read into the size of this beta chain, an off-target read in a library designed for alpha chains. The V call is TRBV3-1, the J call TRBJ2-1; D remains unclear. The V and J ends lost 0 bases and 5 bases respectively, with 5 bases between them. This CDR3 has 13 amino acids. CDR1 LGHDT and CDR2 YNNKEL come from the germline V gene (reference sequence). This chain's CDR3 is CASSQDPNNEQFF. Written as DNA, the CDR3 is TGTGCCAGCAGCCAAGATCCGAACAATGAGCAGTTCTTC.

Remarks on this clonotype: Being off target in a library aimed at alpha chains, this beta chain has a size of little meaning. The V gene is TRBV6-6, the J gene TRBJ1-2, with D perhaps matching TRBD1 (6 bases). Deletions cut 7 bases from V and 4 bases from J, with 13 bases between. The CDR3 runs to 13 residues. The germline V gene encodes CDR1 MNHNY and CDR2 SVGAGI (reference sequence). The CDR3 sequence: CASNRRDTYGYTF. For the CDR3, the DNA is TGTGCCAGCAACAGACGGGACACCTATGGCTACACCTTC.

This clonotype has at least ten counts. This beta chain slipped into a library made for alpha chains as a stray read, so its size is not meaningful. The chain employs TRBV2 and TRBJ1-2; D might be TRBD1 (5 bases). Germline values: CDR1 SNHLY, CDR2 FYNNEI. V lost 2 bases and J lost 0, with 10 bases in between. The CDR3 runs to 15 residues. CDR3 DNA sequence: TGTGCCAGCAGTGAACGGACATTAGCTAACTATGGCTACACCTTC. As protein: CASSERTLANYGYTF.

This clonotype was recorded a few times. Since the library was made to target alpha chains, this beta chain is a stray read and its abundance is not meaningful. CDR3 amino acids: CASQKTSGYNEQFF. CDR3 sequence (DNA): TGTGCCAGTCAGAAGACTAGCGGCTACAATGAGCAGTTCTTC. The V and J genes are TRBV12-3 or TRBV12-4 and TRBJ2-1; TRBD2 matches at 9 bases. V lost 9 bases and J lost 3; bases outside the gene matches: 6. The CDR3 loop spans 14 amino acids.

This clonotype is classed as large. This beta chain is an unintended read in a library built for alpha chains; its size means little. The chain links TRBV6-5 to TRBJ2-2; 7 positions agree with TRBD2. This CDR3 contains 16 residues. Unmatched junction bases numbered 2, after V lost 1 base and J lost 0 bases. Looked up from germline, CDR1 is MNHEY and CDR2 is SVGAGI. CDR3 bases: TGTGCCAGCAGTTACTACAGCGGGGCGAACACCGGGGAGCTGTTTTTT. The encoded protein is CASSYYSGANTGELFF.

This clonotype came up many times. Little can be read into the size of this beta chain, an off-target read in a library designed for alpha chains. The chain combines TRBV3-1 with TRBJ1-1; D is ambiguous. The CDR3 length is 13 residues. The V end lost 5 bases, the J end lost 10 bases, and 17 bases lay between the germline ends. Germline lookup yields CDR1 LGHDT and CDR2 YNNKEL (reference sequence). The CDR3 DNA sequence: TGTGCCAGCAGCTTGGGAGGAACAATTCGAGCTTTCTTT. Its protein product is CASSLGGTIRAFF.

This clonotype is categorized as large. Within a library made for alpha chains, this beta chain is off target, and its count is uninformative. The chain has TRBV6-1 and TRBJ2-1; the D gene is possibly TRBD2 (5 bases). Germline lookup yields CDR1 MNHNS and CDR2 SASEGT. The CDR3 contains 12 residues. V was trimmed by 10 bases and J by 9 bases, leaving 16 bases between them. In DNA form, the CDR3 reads TGTGCCACCAGCCGGGAAGTTGGTGAGCAGTTCTTC. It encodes CATSREVGEQFF.

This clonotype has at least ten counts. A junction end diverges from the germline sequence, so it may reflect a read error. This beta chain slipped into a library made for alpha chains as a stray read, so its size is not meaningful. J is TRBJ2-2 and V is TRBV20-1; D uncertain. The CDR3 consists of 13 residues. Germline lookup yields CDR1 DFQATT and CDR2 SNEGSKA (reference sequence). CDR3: CSARFAKTGELFF. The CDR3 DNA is TGCAGTGCTAGATTTGCGAAAACCGGGGAGCTGTTTTTT.

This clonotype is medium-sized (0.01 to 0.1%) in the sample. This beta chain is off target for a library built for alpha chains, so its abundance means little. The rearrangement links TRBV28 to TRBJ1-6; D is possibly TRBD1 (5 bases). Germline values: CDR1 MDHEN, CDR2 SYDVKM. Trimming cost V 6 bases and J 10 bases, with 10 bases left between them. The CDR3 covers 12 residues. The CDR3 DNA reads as TGTGCCAGCAGCCGGGGGTTCTCACCCCTCCACTTT. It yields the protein CASSRGFSPLHF. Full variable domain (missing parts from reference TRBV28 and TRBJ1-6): DVKVTQSSRYLVKRTGEKVFLECVQDMDHENMFWYRQDPGLGLRLIYFSYDVKMKEKGDIPEGYSVSREKKERFSLILESASTNQTSMYLCASSRGFSPLHFGNGTRLTVT.

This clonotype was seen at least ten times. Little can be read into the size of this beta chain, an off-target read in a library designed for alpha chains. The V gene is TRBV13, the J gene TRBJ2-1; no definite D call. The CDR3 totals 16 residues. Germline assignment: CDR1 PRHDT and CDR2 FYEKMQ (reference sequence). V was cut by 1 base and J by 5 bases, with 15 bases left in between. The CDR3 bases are TGTGCCAGCAGCTTAGAAGTGATGACTCGCAACAATGAGCAGTTCTTC. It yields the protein CASSLEVMTRNNEQFF. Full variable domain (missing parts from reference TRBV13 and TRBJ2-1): AAGVIQSPRHLIKEKRETATLKCYPIPRHDTVYWYQQGPGQDPQFLISFYEKMQSDKGSIPDRFSAQQFSDYHSELNMSSLELGDSALYFCASSLEVMTRNNEQFFGPGTRLTVL.

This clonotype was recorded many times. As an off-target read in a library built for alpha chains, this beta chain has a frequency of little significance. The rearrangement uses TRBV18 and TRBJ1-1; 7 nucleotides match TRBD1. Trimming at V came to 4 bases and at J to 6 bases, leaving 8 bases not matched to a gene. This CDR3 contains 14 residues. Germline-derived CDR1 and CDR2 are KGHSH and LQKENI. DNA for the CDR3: TGTGCCAGCTCACAACTACAGGGGTTGGCTGAAGCTTTCTTT. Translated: CASSQLQGLAEAFF.

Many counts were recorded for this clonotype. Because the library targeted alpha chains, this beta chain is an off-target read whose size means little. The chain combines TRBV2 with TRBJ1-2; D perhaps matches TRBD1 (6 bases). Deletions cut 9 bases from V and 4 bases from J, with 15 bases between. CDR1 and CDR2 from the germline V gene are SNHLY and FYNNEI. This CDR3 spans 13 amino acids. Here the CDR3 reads CARKGTGLYGYTF. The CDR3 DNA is TGTGCCAGAAAAGGTACAGGGCTCTATGGCTACACCTTC.

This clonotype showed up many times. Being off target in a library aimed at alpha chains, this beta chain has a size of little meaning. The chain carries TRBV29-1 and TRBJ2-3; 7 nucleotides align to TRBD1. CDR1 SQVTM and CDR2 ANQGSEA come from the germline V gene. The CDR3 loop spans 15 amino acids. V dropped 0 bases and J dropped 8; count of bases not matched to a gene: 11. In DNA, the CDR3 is TGCAGCGTTGAAGATCTAGGACAGGCCTCCGGTACGCAGTATTTT. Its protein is CSVEDLGQASGTQYF.

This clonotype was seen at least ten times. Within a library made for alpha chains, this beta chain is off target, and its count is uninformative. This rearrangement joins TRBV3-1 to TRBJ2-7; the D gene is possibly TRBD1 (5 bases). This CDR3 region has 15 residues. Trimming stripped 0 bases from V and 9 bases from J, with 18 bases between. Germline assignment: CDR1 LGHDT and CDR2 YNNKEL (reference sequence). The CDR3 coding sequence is TGTGCCAGCAGCCAAGAGGGGATAGGGGCCATCGGGCAGTACTTC. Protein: CASSQEGIGAIGQYF.

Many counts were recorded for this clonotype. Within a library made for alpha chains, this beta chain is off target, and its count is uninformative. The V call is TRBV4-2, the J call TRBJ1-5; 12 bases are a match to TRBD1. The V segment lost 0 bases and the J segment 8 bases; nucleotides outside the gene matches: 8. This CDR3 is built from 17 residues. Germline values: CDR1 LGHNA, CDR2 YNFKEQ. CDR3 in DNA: TGTGCCAGCAGCCAAGATCAGGGGACAGGGGGCGAGGAGCCCCAGCATTTT. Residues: CASSQDQGTGGEEPQHF.

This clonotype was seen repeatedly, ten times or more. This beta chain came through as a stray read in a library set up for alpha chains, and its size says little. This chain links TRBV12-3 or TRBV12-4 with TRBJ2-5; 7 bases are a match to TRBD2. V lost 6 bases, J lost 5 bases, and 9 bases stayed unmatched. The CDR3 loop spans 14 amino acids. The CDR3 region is CASSPGGWGETQYF. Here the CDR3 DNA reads TGTGCCAGCAGCCCCGGGGGGTGGGGGGAGACCCAGTACTTC.

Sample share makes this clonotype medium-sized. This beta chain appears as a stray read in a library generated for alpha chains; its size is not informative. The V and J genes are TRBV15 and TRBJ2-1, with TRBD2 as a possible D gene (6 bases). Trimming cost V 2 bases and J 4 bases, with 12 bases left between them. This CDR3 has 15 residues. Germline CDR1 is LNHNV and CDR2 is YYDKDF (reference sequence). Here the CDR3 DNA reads TGTGCCACCAGCAGATTTGGCGGGATGTACAATGAGCAGTTCTTC. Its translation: CATSRFGGMYNEQFF.

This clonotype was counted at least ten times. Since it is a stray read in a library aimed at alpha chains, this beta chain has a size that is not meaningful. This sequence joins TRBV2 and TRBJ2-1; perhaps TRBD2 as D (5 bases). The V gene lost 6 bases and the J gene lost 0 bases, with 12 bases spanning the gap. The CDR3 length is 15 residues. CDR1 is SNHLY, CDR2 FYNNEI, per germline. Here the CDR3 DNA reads TGTGCCAGCAGCGCAGCCCGGGGCTCCTACAATGAGCAGTTCTTC. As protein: CASSAARGSYNEQFF. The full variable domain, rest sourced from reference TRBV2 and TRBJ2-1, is EPEVTQTPSHQVTQMGQEVILRCVPISNHLYFYWYRQILGQKVEFLVSFYNNEISEKSEIFDDQFSVERPDGSNFTLKIRSTKLEDSAMYFCASSAARGSYNEQFFGPGTRLTVL.

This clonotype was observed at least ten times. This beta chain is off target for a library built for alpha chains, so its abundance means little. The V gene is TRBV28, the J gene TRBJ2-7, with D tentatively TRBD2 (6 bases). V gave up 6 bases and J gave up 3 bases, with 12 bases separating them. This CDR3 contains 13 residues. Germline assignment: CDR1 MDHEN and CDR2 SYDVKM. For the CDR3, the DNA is TGTGCCAGCAGCACGGGGACTGGCTACGAGCAGTACTTC. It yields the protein CASSTGTGYEQYF.

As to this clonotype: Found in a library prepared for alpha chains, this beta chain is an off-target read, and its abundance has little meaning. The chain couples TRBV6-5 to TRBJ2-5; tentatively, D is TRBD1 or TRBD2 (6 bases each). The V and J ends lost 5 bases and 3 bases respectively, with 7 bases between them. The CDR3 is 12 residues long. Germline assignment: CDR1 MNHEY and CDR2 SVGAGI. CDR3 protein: CASSRGEETQYF. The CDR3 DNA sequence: TGTGCCAGCAGTAGGGGGGAAGAGACCCAGTACTTC.

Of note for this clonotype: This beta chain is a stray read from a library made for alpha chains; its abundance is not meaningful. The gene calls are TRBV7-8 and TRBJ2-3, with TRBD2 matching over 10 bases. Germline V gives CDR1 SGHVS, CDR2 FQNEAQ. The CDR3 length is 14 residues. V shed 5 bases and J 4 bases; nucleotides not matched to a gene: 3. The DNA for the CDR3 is TGTGCCAGCAGCCGGACTAGCGGTCCAGATACGCAGTATTTT. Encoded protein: CASSRTSGPDTQYF. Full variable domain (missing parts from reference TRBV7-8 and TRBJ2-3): GAGVSQSPRYKVAKRGQDVALRCDPISGHVSLFWYQQALGQGPEFLTYFQNEAQLDKSGLPSDRFFAERPEGSVSTLKIQRTQQEDSAVYLCASSRTSGPDTQYFGPGTRLTVL.

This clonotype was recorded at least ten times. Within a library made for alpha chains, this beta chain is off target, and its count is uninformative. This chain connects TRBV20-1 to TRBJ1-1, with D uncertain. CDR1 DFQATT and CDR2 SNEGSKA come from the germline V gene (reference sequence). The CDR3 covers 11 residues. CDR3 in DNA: TGCAGGGTAAAACTGAACACTGAAGCTTTCTTT. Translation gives CRVKLNTEAFF.

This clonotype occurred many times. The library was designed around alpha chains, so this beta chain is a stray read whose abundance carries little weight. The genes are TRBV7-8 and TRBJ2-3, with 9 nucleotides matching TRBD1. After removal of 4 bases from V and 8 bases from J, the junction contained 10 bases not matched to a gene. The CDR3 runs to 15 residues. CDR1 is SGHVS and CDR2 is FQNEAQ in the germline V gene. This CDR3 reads CASSSGGQGFPTQYF. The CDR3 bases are TGTGCCAGCAGCTCCGGTGGACAGGGGTTCCCTACGCAGTATTTT. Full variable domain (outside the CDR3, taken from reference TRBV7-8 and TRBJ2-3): GAGVSQSPRYKVAKRGQDVALRCDPISGHVSLFWYQQALGQGPEFLTYFQNEAQLDKSGLPSDRFFAERPEGSVSTLKIQRTQQEDSAVYLCASSSGGQGFPTQYFGPGTRLTVL.

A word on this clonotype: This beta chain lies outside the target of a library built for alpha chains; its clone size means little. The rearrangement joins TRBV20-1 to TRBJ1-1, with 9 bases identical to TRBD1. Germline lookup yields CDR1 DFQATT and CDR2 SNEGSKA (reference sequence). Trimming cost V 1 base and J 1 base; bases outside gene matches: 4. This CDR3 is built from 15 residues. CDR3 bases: TGCAGTGCTAGAGCCGAGGACAGGGGGAACACTGAAGCTTTCTTT. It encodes CSARAEDRGNTEAFF.

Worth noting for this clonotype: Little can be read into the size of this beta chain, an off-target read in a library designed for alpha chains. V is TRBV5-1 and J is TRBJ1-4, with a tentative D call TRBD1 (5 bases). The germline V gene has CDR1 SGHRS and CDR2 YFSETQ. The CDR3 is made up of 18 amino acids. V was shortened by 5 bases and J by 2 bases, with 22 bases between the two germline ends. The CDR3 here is CASSPQGILSGTNEKLFF. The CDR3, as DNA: TGCGCCAGCAGTCCCCAGGGTATTCTCTCTGGGACTAATGAAAAACTGTTTTTT.

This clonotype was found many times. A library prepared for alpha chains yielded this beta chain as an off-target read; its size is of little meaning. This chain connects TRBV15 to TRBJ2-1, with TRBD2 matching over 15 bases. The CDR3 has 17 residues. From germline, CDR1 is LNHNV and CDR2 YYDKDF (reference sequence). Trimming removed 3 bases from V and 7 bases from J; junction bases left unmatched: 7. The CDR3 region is CATSSPLGLAGGNEQFF. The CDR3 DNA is TGTGCCACCAGCAGCCCTCTCGGACTAGCGGGAGGGAATGAGCAGTTCTTC.

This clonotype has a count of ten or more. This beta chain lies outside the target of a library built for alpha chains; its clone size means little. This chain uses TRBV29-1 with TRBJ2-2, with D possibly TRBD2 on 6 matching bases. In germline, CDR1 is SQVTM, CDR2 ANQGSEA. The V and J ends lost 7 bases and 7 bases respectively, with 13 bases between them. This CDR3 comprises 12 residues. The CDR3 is CSAREVGGELFF. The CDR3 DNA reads TGCAGCGCCAGGGAGGTCGGCGGGGAGCTGTTTTTT.